Listed below are T cell receptor beta chains from one sample, sequenced in a study of cytomegalovirus exposure and HLA in healthy donors. TCRdb's copy holds only in-frame clones and misses some; the assay was immunoSEQ multiplex PCR. The repertoire holds under 250,000 clones, with over 65% as singletons. The specimen sequenced was PBMCs. Receptors originate from a woman aged 18-29 years in good health and CMV-seronegative. The CDR3 runs from the conserved cysteine through the conserved F or W. The order of the fields is J gene, V gene, CDR3 protein.

>TRBJ2-7|TRBV28
CASSPGLAGTYEQYF
>TRBJ1-2|TRBV11-2
CATASNYDGYTF
>TRBJ1-1|TRBV27
CASSPTSTMHTEAFF
>TRBJ2-5|TRBV5-1
CASSSLTGEETQYF
>TRBJ2-6|TRBV27
CASSGGSGANVLTF
>TRBJ2-1|TRBV30
CAWSVRGQECVF
>TRBJ2-7|TRBV11-2
CASSLGLAGVYEQYF
>TRBJ2-3|TRBV2
CASKPAGVSTDTQYF
>TRBJ2-1|TRBV29-1
CSVEGGWGYNEQFF
>TRBJ2-2|TRBV27
CASSLSYTPDTGELFF
>TRBJ2-5|TRBV5-1
CASSRSGTGEETQYF
>TRBJ2-2|TRBV9
CASSPPSAGELFF
>TRBJ2-5|TRBV11-3
CASSPGARGWPKDQETQYF
>TRBJ2-7|TRBV4-1
CASSQELAFPSEQYF
>TRBJ1-3|TRBV15
CATSSRLGSGNTIYF
>TRBJ1-4|TRBV18
CASSPIGGYNEKLFF
>TRBJ1-5|TRBV30
CAWSIGQGNSQPQHF
>TRBJ1-3|TRBV18
CASSPTPGSGNTIYF
>TRBJ1-4|TRBV5-1
CASSSGSDEKLFF
>TRBJ1-2|TRBV6-4
CASSDGHISNYGYTF
>TRBJ1-5|TRBV5-1
CASSSDGQGPQHF
>TRBJ2-1|TRBV4-2
CASSQGSRVLTDEQFF
>TRBJ2-3|TRBV7-2
CASSLVLHRDTQYF
>TRBJ1-2|TRBV6-5
CASSPAGYGYTF
>TRBJ1-1|TRBV6-1
CASSERRQSNTEAFF
>TRBJ2-2|TRBV9
CASSVELTGELFF
>TRBJ2-7|TRBV18
CASSEGLLGPYEQYF
>TRBJ2-5|TRBV27
CASSLDSRETQYF